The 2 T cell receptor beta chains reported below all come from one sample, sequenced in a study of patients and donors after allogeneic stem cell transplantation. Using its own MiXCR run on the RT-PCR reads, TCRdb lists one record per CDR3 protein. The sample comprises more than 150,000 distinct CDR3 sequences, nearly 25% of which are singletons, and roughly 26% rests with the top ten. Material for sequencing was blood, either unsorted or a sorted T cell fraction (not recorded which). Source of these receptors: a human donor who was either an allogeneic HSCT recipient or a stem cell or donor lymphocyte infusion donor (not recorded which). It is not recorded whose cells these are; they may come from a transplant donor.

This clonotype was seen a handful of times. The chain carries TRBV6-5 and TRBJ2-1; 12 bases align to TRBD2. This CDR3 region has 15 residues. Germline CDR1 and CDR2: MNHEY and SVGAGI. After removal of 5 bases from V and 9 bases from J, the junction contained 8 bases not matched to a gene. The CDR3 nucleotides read TGTGCCAGCAGTCAACTAGCGGGAGGTCCCGGTGAGCAGTTCTTC. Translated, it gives CASSQLAGGPGEQFF.

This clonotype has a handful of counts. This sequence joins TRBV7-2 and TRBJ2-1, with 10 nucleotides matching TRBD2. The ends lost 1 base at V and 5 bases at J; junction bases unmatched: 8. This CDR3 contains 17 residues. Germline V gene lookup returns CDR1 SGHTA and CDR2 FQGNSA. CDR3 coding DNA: TGTGCCAGCAGCTTAGTGAGGAGCGGGAGGGGAGACAATGAGCAGTTCTTC. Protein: CASSLVRSGRGDNEQFF.